This TCR beta chain was identified during a study of cytomegalovirus exposure and HLA in healthy donors. Study-wide results and caveats: A list of roughly 160 TCR beta chains associated with cytomegalovirus was given. There were reportedly fewer N-insertions in an Asian-associated ancestry cluster than the roughly 670-donor mean, in a later analysis. Donors were assumed by presence/absence analyses to have roughly uniform sequencing depth. The study had only CMV serostatus as immune exposure information.

About this clone: Its target is not known.

The PCR contained 60 Vbeta and 13 Jbeta primers. Data came from immunoSEQ multiplex PCR; TCRdb stores just in-frame clones and leaves some out. Among around 200,000 clones listed, about four fifths were seen once. The material sequenced was PBMCs. This TCR derives from a man aged 50 to 59 in good health and CMV-seronegative.

CDR3 amino acids: CASSEGVGRWPQHF. The CDR3 region has the DNA TGTGCCAGCAGTGAAGGGGTAGGGAGGTGGCCCCAGCATTTT. J is TRBJ1-5 and V is TRBV2, with no clear D. V was cut by 1 base and J by 9 bases, with 13 bases left in between. Germline assignment: CDR1 SNHLY and CDR2 FYNNEI. The CDR3 length is 14 residues.